These 21 T cell receptor beta chains share one sample of origin, sequenced in a study of blood T cell repertoires in COVID-19. TCRdb's table, derived via immunoSEQ multiplex PCR, lists solely in-frame clones and lacks some. Here the sample spans fewer than 250,000 clones, about 77% being singletons. Sequencing input: PBMCs or T cells enriched from blood (not recorded which). The receptors stem from a woman aged 45-65 years with acute COVID-19.

The chain recombines TRBV5-6 with TRBJ1-5; a possible D gene is TRBD1 (6 bases). V lost 1 base and J lost 0, with 11 bases in between. The CDR3 is 16 amino acids. Germline V gene data show CDR1 as SGHDT and CDR2 as YYEEEE. This CDR3 reads CASSLSTGHSNQPQHF. CDR3 sequence (DNA): TGTGCCAGCAGCTTGTCGACAGGCCATAGCAATCAGCCCCAGCATTTT.

The table lists this clone with a few counts. This rearrangement joins TRBV12-2 to TRBJ1-2; the DNA was not compared with TRBD1, the D call given in the table. TRBV12-2 is a recognized pseudogene. The CDR3 contains 14 residues. The CDR3 loop is CQCSDRGLSGGYTF. CDR3 nucleotides: TGTCAATGCAGCGACAGGGGGTTAAGTGGTGGCTACACCTTC.

This clone was counted once. The rearrangement joins TRBV23-1 to TRBJ1-6; maybe TRBD1 (6 bases). TRBV23-1 carries the ORF label, with uncertain function. V lost 4 bases, J lost 10 bases, and 23 bases lay in between. This CDR3 region has 17 residues. The CDR3 sequence is CASSPPYSPGARSPLHF. The CDR3 DNA sequence: TGCGCCAGCAGTCCCCCATACTCCCCAGGGGCCCGGTCACCCCTCCACTTT.

A single count supports this clone. The chain carries TRBV3-1 (or the pseudogene TRBV3-2) and TRBJ1-2, with TRBD1 matching 7 bases. The J segment lost 4 bases and the V segment lost 4 bases, leaving 12 bases of the junction unmatched. This CDR3 is built from 16 residues. The germline gives CDR1 LGHDT, CDR2 YNNKEL (reference sequence). The CDR3, as DNA: TGTGCCAGCAGCCTAGGGACAGATAGTAGGATCTATGGCTACACCTTC. Its translation is CASSLGTDSRIYGYTF.

J is TRBJ2-1 and V is TRBV7-2, with TRBD1 matching 7 bases. J gave up 2 bases and V 7 bases, and 5 bases lay outside the gene matches. CDR1 SGHTA and CDR2 FQGNSA come from the germline V gene. The CDR3 consists of 14 residues. CDR3 sequence (DNA): TGTGCCAGCAAATCAGGGGGACCCTACAATGAGCAGTTCTTC. It translates to CASKSGGPYNEQFF.

The chain joins TRBV7-9 to TRBJ1-1, with 8 bases lining up with TRBD1. V was clipped by 3 bases and J by 4 bases; unmatched bases: 10. This CDR3 spans 16 amino acids. From germline, CDR1 is SEHNR and CDR2 FQNEAQ (reference sequence). CDR3 DNA sequence: TGTGCCAGCAGCTTTTTTGGCAGGACAGGGAGCACTGAAGCTTTCTTT. Amino acid sequence: CASSFFGRTGSTEAFF.

The chain couples TRBV19 to TRBJ1-5, with D possibly being TRBD1 (6 bases). The CDR3 has 13 amino acids. The ends were cut back, 7 bases at V and 8 bases at J, with 15 bases in the middle. Germline loops: CDR1 LNHDA, CDR2 SQIVND (reference sequence). DNA for the CDR3: TGTGCCAGTACACAGGGCCGCGGTGAGCCCCAGCATTTT. It translates to CASTQGRGEPQHF.

This clone was observed once. The chain joins TRBV4-3 to TRBJ2-1; 12 bases fit TRBD2. CDR1 and CDR2 (germline): LGHNA, YSLEER. The CDR3 runs 17 residues. With V trimmed by 1 base and J by 7 bases, 8 bases remained unmatched. This CDR3 reads CASSQGSSGGASNEQFF. In DNA, the CDR3 is TGCGCCAGCAGCCAAGGTTCTAGCGGGGGGGCCTCAAATGAGCAGTTCTTC.

The chain uses TRBV4-1 and TRBJ2-1; 9 bases are shared with TRBD1. J was trimmed by 4 bases and V by 5 bases; bases with no gene match: 6. In germline, CDR1 is MGHRA, CDR2 YSYEKL. The CDR3 is made up of 15 amino acids. CDR3 in amino acids: CASSGDRVMYNEQFF. The CDR3 nucleotides read TGCGCCAGCAGCGGGGACAGGGTTATGTACAATGAGCAGTTCTTC.

This clone was seen only a few times. The V and J genes are TRBV6-5 and TRBJ1-6, with 7 bases matching TRBD1. The CDR3 extends over 15 amino acids. The V segment lost 10 bases and the J segment 7 bases; nucleotides outside the gene matches: 13. Germline V gene sequence: CDR1 MNHEY, CDR2 SVGAGI. The CDR3 DNA reads as TGTGCCACCTCTCACTCCGGGACAGACAATTCACCCCTCCACTTT. Its protein product is CATSHSGTDNSPLHF.

This clone was detected only a few times. The rearrangement uses TRBV28 and TRBJ1-5; the match to TRBD1 covers 7 bases. The length of the CDR3 is 17 residues. The germline V gene has CDR1 MDHEN and CDR2 SYDVKM. Unmatched junction bases numbered 10, after V lost 5 bases and J lost 0 bases. The CDR3 loop reads CASSISTGAYSNQPQHF. The CDR3 DNA is TGTGCCAGCAGTATATCCACAGGGGCGTATAGCAATCAGCCCCAGCATTTT. Filled out from reference TRBV28 and TRBJ1-5, the complete variable domain reads DVKVTQSSRYLVKRTGEKVFLECVQDMDHENMFWYRQDPGLGLRLIYFSYDVKMKEKGDIPEGYSVSREKKERFSLILESASTNQTSMYLCASSISTGAYSNQPQHFGDGTRLSIL.

The chain recombines TRBV7-6 with TRBJ2-2, with TRBD1 matching over 9 bases. V dropped 5 bases and J dropped 5; count of bases not matched to a gene: 9. This CDR3 comprises 16 residues. Germline V gene lookup returns CDR1 SGHVS and CDR2 FNYEAQ. Written as DNA, the CDR3 is TGTGCCAGCAGCCCCCGAGTGACAGGGGGGACCGGGGAGCTGTTTTTT. Translated: CASSPRVTGGTGELFF.

The chain recombines TRBV30 with TRBJ1-3; TRBD1 might be the D (6 bases). V was cut by 3 bases and J by 0 bases, with 12 bases left in between. Germline lookup yields CDR1 GTSNPN and CDR2 SVGIG (reference sequence). There are 15 residues in the CDR3. CDR3: CAWSAGTHSGNTIYF. CDR3 nucleotide sequence: TGTGCCTGGAGCGCCGGGACACACTCTGGAAACACCATATATTTT.

The V and J genes are TRBV28 and TRBJ2-3; 8 positions match TRBD1. CDR3 size: 19 residues. CDR1 and CDR2 from the germline V gene are MDHEN and SYDVKM. V lost 1 base to trimming and J lost 5 bases; unmatched junction nucleotides: 17. CDR3 residues: CASSLSTRQGRPAGDTQYF. DNA of the CDR3: TGTGCCAGCAGTTTATCCACGCGACAGGGGAGGCCTGCCGGAGATACGCAGTATTTT. The full variable domain, completed using reference TRBV28 and TRBJ2-3, is DVKVTQSSRYLVKRTGEKVFLECVQDMDHENMFWYRQDPGLGLRLIYFSYDVKMKEKGDIPEGYSVSREKKERFSLILESASTNQTSMYLCASSLSTRQGRPAGDTQYFGPGTRLTVL.

The chain recombines TRBV6-5 with TRBJ1-2; TRBD1 agrees at 10 bases. Germline V lookup: CDR1 MNHEY, CDR2 SVGAGI. Losses at the gene ends were 6 bases for V and 7 bases for J; bases not matched to a gene: 11. This CDR3 region has 15 residues. CDR3 in amino acids: CASRTTGGPNSGYTF. CDR3 DNA sequence: TGTGCCAGCAGAACGACAGGGGGCCCGAATAGTGGCTACACCTTC.

This rearrangement joins TRBV7-9 to TRBJ2-5, with 9 bases that match TRBD2. CDR1 SEHNR and CDR2 FQNEAQ come from the germline V gene (reference sequence). After removal of 5 bases from V and 5 bases from J, the junction contained 12 bases not matched to a gene. This CDR3 contains 16 residues. The DNA for the CDR3 is TGTGCCAGCAGCCACCCCCGGGGCGGGGGGGCGGAGACCCAGTACTTC. Protein product: CASSHPRGGGAETQYF. Full variable domain (outside the CDR3, taken from reference TRBV7-9 and TRBJ2-5): DTGVSQNPRHKITKRGQNVTFRCDPISEHNRLYWYRQTLGQGPEFLTYFQNEAQLEKSRLLSDRFSAERPKGSFSTLEIQRTEQGDSAMYLCASSHPRGGGAETQYFGPGTRLLVL.

The chain combines TRBV6-5 with TRBJ1-5, with D possibly matching TRBD1 (5 bases). V gave up 6 bases and J gave up 5 bases, with 11 bases separating them. The germline CDR1 and CDR2 sequences are MNHEY and SVGAGI. The CDR3 has 13 residues. The CDR3 here is CASRTGEDQPQHF. CDR3 in DNA: TGTGCCAGCAGAACGGGGGAGGATCAGCCCCAGCATTTT.

This chain joins TRBV7-6 and TRBJ2-7; D remains unclear. The germline V gene has CDR1 SGHVS and CDR2 FNYEAQ. The CDR3 loop spans 13 amino acids. V lost 4 bases to trimming and J lost 0 bases, with 7 bases between them. CDR3 protein: CASSSLLSYEQYV. CDR3 sequence (DNA): TGTGCCAGCAGCTCTCTCCTCTCCTACGAGCAGTACGTC.

This clone was counted a few times. The V and J genes are TRBV6-7 and TRBJ2-1; maybe TRBD2 (6 bases). TRBV6-7 is designated an ORF whose function remains uncertain. Trimming stripped 7 bases from V and 5 bases from J, with 18 bases between. This CDR3 is 15 amino acids long. This CDR3 is CASNDGTRCNNEQFF. Here the CDR3 DNA reads TGTGCCAGCAACGACGGGACTCGTTGTAACAATGAGCAGTTCTTC.

The chain employs TRBV5-1 and TRBJ2-2; 9 bases agree with TRBD2. Germline V gene sequence: CDR1 SGHRS, CDR2 YFSETQ. V lost 4 bases, J lost 5 bases, and 9 bases stayed unmatched. The CDR3 is made up of 16 amino acids. The CDR3 sequence is CASSPGASGVTGELFF. Written as DNA, the CDR3 is TGCGCCAGCAGCCCGGGGGCTAGCGGGGTTACCGGGGAGCTGTTTTTT. The whole variable domain, remainder taken from reference TRBV5-1 and TRBJ2-2, is KAGVTQTPRYLIKTRGQQVTLSCSPISGHRSVSWYQQTPGQGLQFLFEYFSETQRNKGNFPGRFSGRQFSNSRSEMNVSTLELGDSALYLCASSPGASGVTGELFFGEGSRLTVL.

This clone showed up just a few times. This chain uses TRBV11-2 with TRBJ1-4; weak D call: TRBD1 (5 bases). The CDR3 length is 17 residues. Trimming shortened V by 5 bases and J by 3 bases, and 19 bases separated the two germline ends. Looked up from germline, CDR1 is SGHAT and CDR2 is FQNNGV. The CDR3 is CASSPRVIAGSNEKLFF. The CDR3 nucleotides are TGTGCCAGCAGCCCCCGCGTCATTGCAGGGTCTAATGAAAAACTGTTTTTT. The full variable domain, with the rest looked up from reference TRBV11-2 and TRBJ1-4, is EAGVAQSPRYKIIEKRQSVAFWCNPISGHATLYWYQQILGQGPKLLIQFQNNGVVDDSQLPKDRFSAERLKGVDSTLKIQPAKLEDSAVYLCASSPRVIAGSNEKLFFGSGTQLSVL.